This T cell receptor beta chain was captured by sequencing in a study of shared T cell receptors in the human thymus (dated by TCRdb to the early 2020s). The study in broad terms: The study examined how self-reactive, shared T-cell receptor alpha chains are generated in the human thymus.

The CDR3, from cysteine to phenylalanine, totals 15 residues. Only CDR3 DNA is held: 45 bases, read in frame from base 1. V loses 1 base at its end and J loses 3 bases; junction bases beyond the gene matches: 5. CDR1 and CDR2 are read off the germline V gene as SGHDT and YYEEEE. Remarks on this clone: The specificity of this receptor is unknown. Within one base of it there is no much larger clone, and no base qualities were kept.

Library method: the immunoSEQ multiplex PCR assay. The immuneACCESS repertoire file appears here via TCRdb, limited to in-frame rearrangements. These files lack a portion of the clones; in checked studies, under half of the deficit traces to unresolved V genes, and the cause of the others is not known. The sample table shows 540,000 or so clones, and approximately 78% are seen once. More than 0.01% of the sample rests with the top ten. These same data were also listed under a study on human thymus T cells. The second study also describes: In Finland, the donors were immunologically healthy infants who were having open corrective cardiac surgery for congenital heart defects. Thymus tissue was obtained as surgical resects removed during corrective cardiac surgery. Both the thymic and the peripheral blood repertoires appeared to show biased V and J gene segment usage. The related research found that thymic TCR repertoires overlapped highly between unrelated individuals. The study characterized TCR alpha and beta repertoires from eight infant thymus samples and a few related peripheral blood samples. Donor ages ranged from roughly 7 to 250 days, and the cohort comprised five or six male and a couple of female infants. Thymocytes were freed from the tissue by mechanical means and kept at -70 degrees C as pellets of roughly 9-34 million cells. Genomic DNA was extracted from frozen cell pellets with a QIAsymphony instrument. Using the immunoSEQ multiplex PCR assay, the TCRB and TCRAD loci were amplified from a standardized quantity of quality-controlled genomic DNA. The amplicons spanned the V(D)J region and were long enough to cover the CDR3 and allow V and J genes to be identified. Through the commercial immunoSEQ service, the amplicons were sequenced on an Illumina platform. Primer bias and sequencing errors were corrected using previously described methods, and TCRAD and TCRB definitions followed the IMGT database. The repertoires were analysed using immunoSEQ Analyzer 3.0 and VDJTools for basic statistics, V/J segment usage, diversity estimates, rarefaction and pairwise overlap. Diversity was estimated using the Chao1, ChaoE, Efron-Thisted, Shannon and inverse Simpson indices, and was also estimated on datasets down-sampled to the size of the smallest sample. Repertoire overlap used strict matching of CDR3 nucleotide sequence, V gene and J gene, with Jaccard-based multidimensional scaling clustering. On average, about 800,000 unique TCRB clonotypes were obtained from thymus samples, compared with about 86,000 from blood samples.

The TCR comes from a boy under three years old with a congenital heart defect. Donor details come from another sample of the same person, matched by shared clones. The sequenced material came from thymocytes. The chain is made from TRBV5-6 and TRBJ1-1, with 8 central nucleotides matching TRBD1. The CDR3 region: CASSLRQGRYTEAFF. The base sequence is TGTGCCAGCAGCTTGCGACAGGGGAGATACACTGAAGCTTTCTTT.